The rows below give T cell receptor beta chains drawn from one sample of a study of T cell responses to AZD1222 COVID-19 vaccine. Assay used: immunoSEQ multiplex PCR; TCRdb lists only in-frame clones, some missing. The sample holds about 180,000 clones, around nine tenths seen once. This specimen was peripheral blood, taken 28 days after the second AZD1222 dose. The receptors were gathered from an adult who received the AZD1222 COVID-19 vaccine. The conserved cysteine and the conserved F or W are not part of the CDR3 here. The D gene is left open where the match is weak. Not all rows give a size; the values are once, few, many and, for expanded clones, a class.

d_call: NA
v_call: TRBV5-1
cdr3_length: 11
j_call: TRBJ1-1
clone_size: NA
cdr3_aa: ASSLDSTLNAF

d_call: TRBD1
v_call: TRBV19
cdr3_length: 13
j_call: TRBJ2-3
clone_size: NA
cdr3_aa: ATSQGTGNSDTQY

d_call: NA
v_call: TRBV5-3
cdr3_length: 14
j_call: TRBJ2-6
clone_size: once
cdr3_aa: ARSLAPRTGANVLT

d_call: NA
v_call: TRBV7-2
cdr3_length: 12
j_call: TRBJ2-7
clone_size: NA
cdr3_aa: ASSSTRSGYEQY

d_call: TRBD2
v_call: TRBV9
cdr3_length: 11
j_call: TRBJ2-1
clone_size: NA
cdr3_aa: ASSFTSGAEQF

d_call: TRBD1
v_call: TRBV30
cdr3_length: 14
j_call: TRBJ2-6
clone_size: NA
cdr3_aa: AWRPDRGRGANVLT

d_call: NA
v_call: TRBV5-1
cdr3_length: 12
j_call: TRBJ1-1
clone_size: NA
cdr3_aa: ASSSRSGGAEAF

d_call: NA
v_call: TRBV5-1
cdr3_length: 13
j_call: TRBJ2-2
clone_size: NA
cdr3_aa: ASSLEGGNTGELF

d_call: TRBD1
v_call: TRBV6-5
cdr3_length: 12
j_call: TRBJ1-2
clone_size: NA
cdr3_aa: ASRRRGNNSGYT

d_call: NA
v_call: TRBV30
cdr3_length: 10
j_call: TRBJ1-4
clone_size: NA
cdr3_aa: AWNARREKLF

d_call: NA
v_call: TRBV7-2
cdr3_length: 11
j_call: TRBJ1-5
clone_size: NA
cdr3_aa: ASSLTQNQPQH

d_call: NA
v_call: TRBV18
cdr3_length: 13
j_call: TRBJ2-7
clone_size: NA
cdr3_aa: ASSPVLTESGEQY

d_call: TRBD1
v_call: TRBV30
cdr3_length: 11
j_call: TRBJ1-1
clone_size: NA
cdr3_aa: AWEVDRATEAF

d_call: NA
v_call: TRBV29-1
cdr3_length: 9
j_call: TRBJ2-7
clone_size: NA
cdr3_aa: SVGDRFEQY

d_call: TRBD1
v_call: TRBV19
cdr3_length: 13
j_call: TRBJ1-2
clone_size: NA
cdr3_aa: ASGNGGDRGPGYT

d_call: NA
v_call: TRBV6-5
cdr3_length: 12
j_call: TRBJ2-7
clone_size: NA
cdr3_aa: ASSYTGSSYEQY

d_call: TRBD1
v_call: TRBV19
cdr3_length: 14
j_call: TRBJ1-5
clone_size: NA
cdr3_aa: ASSIDLGQRGQPQH

d_call: TRBD1
v_call: TRBV5-4
cdr3_length: 13
j_call: TRBJ2-7
clone_size: NA
cdr3_aa: ASSLTGQAVSEQY